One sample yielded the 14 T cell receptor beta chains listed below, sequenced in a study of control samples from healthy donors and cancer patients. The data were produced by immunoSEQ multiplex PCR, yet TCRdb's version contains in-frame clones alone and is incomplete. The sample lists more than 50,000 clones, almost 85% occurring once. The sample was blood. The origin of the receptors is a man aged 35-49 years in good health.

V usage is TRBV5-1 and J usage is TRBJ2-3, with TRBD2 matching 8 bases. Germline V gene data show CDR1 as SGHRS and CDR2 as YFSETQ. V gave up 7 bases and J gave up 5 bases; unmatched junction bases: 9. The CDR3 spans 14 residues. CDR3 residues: CASVPNAGGDTQYF. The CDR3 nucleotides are TGCGCCAGCGTCCCGAATGCGGGGGGAGATACGCAGTATTTT.

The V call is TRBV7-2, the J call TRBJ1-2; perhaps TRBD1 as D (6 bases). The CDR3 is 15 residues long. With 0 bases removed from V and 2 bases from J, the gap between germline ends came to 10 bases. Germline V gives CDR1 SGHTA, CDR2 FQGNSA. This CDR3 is CASSLAPGVNYGYTF. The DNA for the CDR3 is TGTGCCAGCAGCTTAGCCCCAGGGGTCAACTATGGCTACACCTTC.

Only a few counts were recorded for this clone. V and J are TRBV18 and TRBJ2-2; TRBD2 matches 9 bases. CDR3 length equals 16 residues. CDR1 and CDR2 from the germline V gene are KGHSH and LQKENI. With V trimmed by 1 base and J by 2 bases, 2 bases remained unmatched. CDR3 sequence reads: CASSPLAGANTGELFF. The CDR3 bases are TGTGCCAGCTCACCACTAGCGGGAGCTAACACCGGGGAGCTGTTTTTT.

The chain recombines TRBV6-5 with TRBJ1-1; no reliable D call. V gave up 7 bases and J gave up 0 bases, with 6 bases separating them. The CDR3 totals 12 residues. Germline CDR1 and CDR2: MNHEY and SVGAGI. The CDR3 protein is CASKLMNTEAFF. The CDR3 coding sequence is TGTGCCAGCAAACTTATGAACACTGAAGCTTTCTTT.

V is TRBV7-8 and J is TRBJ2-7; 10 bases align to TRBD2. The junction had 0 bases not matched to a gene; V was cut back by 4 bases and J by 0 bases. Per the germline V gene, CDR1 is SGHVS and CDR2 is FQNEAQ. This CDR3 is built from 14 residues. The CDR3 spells CASSWTSGSYEQYF. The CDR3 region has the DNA TGTGCCAGCAGCTGGACTAGCGGCTCCTACGAGCAGTACTTC.

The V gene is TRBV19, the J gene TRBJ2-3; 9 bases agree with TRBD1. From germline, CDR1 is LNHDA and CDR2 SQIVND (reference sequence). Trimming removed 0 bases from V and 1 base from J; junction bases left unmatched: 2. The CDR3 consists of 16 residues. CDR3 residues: CASSIDRQGGTDTQYF. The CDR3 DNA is TGTGCCAGTAGTATAGATCGACAGGGGGGCACAGATACGCAGTATTTT.

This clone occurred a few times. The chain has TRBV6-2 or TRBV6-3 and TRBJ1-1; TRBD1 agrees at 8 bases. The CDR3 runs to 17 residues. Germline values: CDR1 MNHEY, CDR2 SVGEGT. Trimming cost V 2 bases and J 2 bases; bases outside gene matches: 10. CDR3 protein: CASSYGWDRSINTEAFF. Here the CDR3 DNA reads TGTGCCAGCAGTTACGGTTGGGACAGGAGTATTAACACTGAAGCTTTCTTT.

CDR3 loop: CASSPEVWAPDGYTF. CDR3 in DNA: TGCGCCAGCAGCCCCGAGGTCTGGGCACCGGATGGCTACACCTTC. The rearrangement uses TRBV5-1 and TRBJ1-2; no clear D gene. Trimming removed 4 bases at V and 6 bases at J, with 19 bases between. Germline CDR1 reads SGHRS; CDR2 reads YFSETQ. There are 15 residues in the CDR3.

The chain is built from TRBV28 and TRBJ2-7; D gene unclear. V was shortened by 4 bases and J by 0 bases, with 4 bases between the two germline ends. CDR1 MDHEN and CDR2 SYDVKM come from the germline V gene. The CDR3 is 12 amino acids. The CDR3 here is CASSSSSYEQYF. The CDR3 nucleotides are TGTGCCAGCAGTTCAAGCTCCTACGAGCAGTACTTC.

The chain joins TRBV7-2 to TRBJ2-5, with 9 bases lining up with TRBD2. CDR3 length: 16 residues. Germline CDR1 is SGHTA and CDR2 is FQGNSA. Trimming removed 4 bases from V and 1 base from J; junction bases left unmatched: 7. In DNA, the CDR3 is TGTGCCAGCAGCTCCTCTTCAGCGGGGGGCCAAGAGACCCAGTACTTC. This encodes CASSSSSAGGQETQYF. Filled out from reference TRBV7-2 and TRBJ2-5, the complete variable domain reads GAGVSQSPSNKVTEKGKDVELRCDPISGHTALYWYRQSLGQGLEFLIYFQGNSAPDKSGLPSDRFSAERTGGSVSTLTIQRTQQEDSAVYLCASSSSSAGGQETQYFGPGTRLLVL.

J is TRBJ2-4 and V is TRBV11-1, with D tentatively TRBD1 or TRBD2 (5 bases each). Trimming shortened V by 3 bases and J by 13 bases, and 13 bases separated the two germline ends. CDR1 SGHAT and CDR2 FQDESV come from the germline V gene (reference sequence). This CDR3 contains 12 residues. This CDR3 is CASSFGTADQYF. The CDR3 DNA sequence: TGTGCCAGCAGCTTCGGGACCGCGGACCAGTACTTC. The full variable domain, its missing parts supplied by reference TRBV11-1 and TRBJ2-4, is EAEVAQSPRYKITEKSQAVAFWCDPISGHATLYWYRQILGQGPELLVQFQDESVVDDSQLPKDRFSAERLKGVDSTLKIQPAELGDSAMYLCASSFGTADQYFGAGTRLSVL.

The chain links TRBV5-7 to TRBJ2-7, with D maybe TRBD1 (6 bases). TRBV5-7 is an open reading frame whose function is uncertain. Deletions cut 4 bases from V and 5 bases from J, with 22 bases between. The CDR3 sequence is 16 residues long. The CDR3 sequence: CASSPGVHWGTNEQYF. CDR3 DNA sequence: TGTGCCAGCAGCCCTGGGGTTCATTGGGGGACAAACGAGCAGTACTTC.

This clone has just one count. The CDR3, as DNA: TGTGCCTGGGGGGAGGGACAGAGAAACTATGGCTACACCTTC. Translated: CAWGEGQRNYGYTF. This chain joins TRBV30 and TRBJ1-2, with 7 nucleotides matching TRBD1. The CDR3 runs 14 residues. The V gene end was trimmed by 5 bases and the J gene end by 2 bases; junction bases not matched to a gene: 8. Germline V CDR1 and CDR2: GTSNPN, SVGIG (reference sequence).

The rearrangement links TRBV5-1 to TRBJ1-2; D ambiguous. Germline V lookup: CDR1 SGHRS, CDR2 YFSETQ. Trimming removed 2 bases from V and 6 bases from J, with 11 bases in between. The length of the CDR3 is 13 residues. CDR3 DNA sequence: TGCGCCAGCAGCTTATGGGGAGGAGATGGCTACACCTTC. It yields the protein CASSLWGGDGYTF.